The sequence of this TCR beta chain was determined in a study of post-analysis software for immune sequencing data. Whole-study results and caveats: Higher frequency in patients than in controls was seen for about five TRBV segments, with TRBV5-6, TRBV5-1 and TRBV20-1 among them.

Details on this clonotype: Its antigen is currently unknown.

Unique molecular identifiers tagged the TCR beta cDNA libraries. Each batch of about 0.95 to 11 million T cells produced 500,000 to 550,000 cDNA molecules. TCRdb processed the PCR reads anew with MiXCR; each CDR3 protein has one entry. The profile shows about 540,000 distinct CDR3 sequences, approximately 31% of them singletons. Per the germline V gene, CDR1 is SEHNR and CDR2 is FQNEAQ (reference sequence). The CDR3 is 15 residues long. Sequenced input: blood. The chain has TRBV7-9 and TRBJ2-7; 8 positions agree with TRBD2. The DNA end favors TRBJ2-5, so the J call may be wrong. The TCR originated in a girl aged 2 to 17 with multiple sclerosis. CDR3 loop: CASSQPGTSRKTQYF. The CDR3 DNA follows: TGTGCCAGCAGCCAACCCGGGACTAGTAGGAAGACCCAGTACTTC.